Following are 25 T cell receptor beta chains from one sample sequenced in a study of control samples from healthy donors and cancer patients. Using immunoSEQ multiplex PCR, the repertoire was profiled, and TCRdb retains in-frame clones only, with some absent. The table includes roughly 40,000 clones, over 65% detected once. Sequenced sample: blood. The receptors stem from a man between 60 and 75 years old in good health.

This chain links TRBV29-1 with TRBJ2-7; D might be TRBD1 (6 bases). Per the germline V gene, CDR1 is SQVTM and CDR2 is ANQGSEA. V lost 4 bases, J lost 7 bases, and 17 bases lay in between. The length of the CDR3 is 13 residues. The CDR3: CSVVAGTPEEQYF. CDR3 in DNA: TGCAGCGTTGTGGCAGGGACACCGGAGGAGCAGTACTTC.

The CDR3 loop is CASSTSGTGGYEQYF. DNA of the CDR3: TGTGCCAGCAGTACATCCGGGACGGGGGGGTACGAGCAGTACTTC. V gene TRBV6-6 combines with J gene TRBJ2-7; 8 nucleotides match TRBD2. With 5 bases clipped from V and 4 bases from J, the junction kept 10 bases outside the gene matches. Germline CDR1 MNHNY, CDR2 SVGAGI (reference sequence). The CDR3 sequence is 15 residues long.

The V call is TRBV13, the J call TRBJ2-3, with D perhaps given as TRBD1 or TRBD2 (5 bases each). Germline values: CDR1 PRHDT, CDR2 FYEKMQ (reference sequence). Trimming stripped 5 bases from V and 10 bases from J, with 19 bases between. This CDR3 contains 14 residues. The CDR3 spells CASSPRGVGASQYF. For the CDR3, the DNA is TGTGCCAGCAGCCCGAGGGGCGTCGGGGCATCGCAGTATTTT.

This chain links TRBV19 with TRBJ2-7; a possible D gene is TRBD1 (7 bases). The CDR3 consists of 15 residues. The V end lost 5 bases, the J end lost 2 bases, and 16 bases lay between the germline ends. Germline assignment: CDR1 LNHDA and CDR2 SQIVND (reference sequence). The CDR3 protein is CASSPIGGGTYEQYF. As DNA, the CDR3 is TGTGCCAGTAGTCCCATCGGAGGGGGCACCTACGAGCAGTACTTC.

This chain joins TRBV3-1 (or the pseudogene TRBV3-2) and TRBJ2-1; D uncertain. CDR1 is LGHDT and CDR2 is YNNKEL in the germline V gene (reference sequence). V lost 4 bases to trimming and J lost 8 bases, with 9 bases between them. CDR3 length: 12 residues. CDR3 in amino acids: CASSRMAHEQFF. As DNA, the CDR3 is TGTGCCAGCAGCCGGATGGCCCATGAGCAGTTCTTC.

The chain combines TRBV28 with TRBJ1-6; weak D call: TRBD1 (5 bases). The V end lost 5 bases, the J end lost 7 bases, and 18 bases lay between the germline ends. This CDR3 is built from 16 residues. Germline CDR1 MDHEN, CDR2 SYDVKM. CDR3 sequence (DNA): TGTGCCAGCAGTCCCTCAGGGCTTTTAATCAATTCACCCCTCCACTTT. This codes for CASSPSGLLINSPLHF.

The chain recombines TRBV12-3 or TRBV12-4 with TRBJ1-1; D unresolved. This CDR3 region has 13 residues. V shed 2 bases and J shed 10 bases, with 14 bases lying between them. CDR3 amino acids: CASSLQYSSPAFF. The CDR3, as DNA: TGTGCCAGCAGTTTACAGTACAGTTCCCCAGCTTTCTTT.

J is TRBJ1-1 and V is TRBV6-5; D gene unclear. The CDR3 length is 15 residues. Trimming cost V 0 bases and J 4 bases, with 12 bases left between them. The V gene's germline CDR1 is MNHEY and CDR2 SVGAGI. This chain's CDR3 is CASSYSSGVSTEAFF. The DNA for the CDR3 is TGTGCCAGCAGTTACTCAAGCGGGGTTAGCACTGAAGCTTTCTTT.

The rearrangement joins TRBV9 to TRBJ2-7; 8 bases are a match to TRBD2. Losses at the gene ends were 2 bases for V and 2 bases for J; bases not matched to a gene: 6. This CDR3 has 15 amino acids. CDR1 is SGDLS, CDR2 YYNGEE, per germline. CDR3 DNA sequence: TGTGCCAGCAGCGTTAGCGGGACAACCACCTACGAGCAGTACTTC. It translates to CASSVSGTTTYEQYF.

The CDR3 here is CASSLNGGSNEKLFF. CDR3 DNA sequence: TGTGCCAGCAGCTTAAATGGGGGGTCTAATGAAAAACTGTTTTTT. The chain combines TRBV7-2 with TRBJ1-4; perhaps TRBD1 as D (5 bases). Trimming left V 2 bases short and J 3 bases short, with 10 bases between. CDR1 is SGHTA and CDR2 is FQGNSA in the germline V gene. The CDR3 loop spans 15 amino acids.

This chain joins TRBV2 and TRBJ2-5; 7 bases line up with TRBD2. Germline values: CDR1 SNHLY, CDR2 FYNNEI. V was clipped by 4 bases and J by 5 bases; unmatched bases: 7. CDR3 length equals 14 residues. The CDR3 bases are TGTGCCAGCAGTGGTGAGCGGGGCTTTGAGACCCAGTACTTC. Its translation: CASSGERGFETQYF.

The gene calls are TRBV6-2 or TRBV6-3 and TRBJ1-2, with TRBD1 matching over 10 bases. CDR3 length: 15 residues. CDR1 MNHEY and CDR2 SVGEGT come from the germline V gene. The V gene end was trimmed by 6 bases and the J gene end by 7 bases; junction bases not matched to a gene: 11. The CDR3 nucleotides are TGTGCCAGCAGCCCTGATGACAGGGGGCCTCGTGGCTACACCTTC. Translating gives CASSPDDRGPRGYTF.

The V gene is TRBV5-1, the J gene TRBJ1-2; no clear D gene. The V end was cut by 8 bases, the J end by 4 bases, with 21 bases between. The CDR3 covers 15 residues. From germline, CDR1 is SGHRS and CDR2 YFSETQ. Written as DNA, the CDR3 is TGCGCCAGTACCCGAGGAGAGGTCGGAGCCTATGGCTACACCTTC. This encodes CASTRGEVGAYGYTF.

J is TRBJ2-7 and V is TRBV27; weak D call: TRBD2 (5 bases). Germline CDR1 is MNHEY and CDR2 is SMNVEV (reference sequence). V was trimmed by 6 bases and J by 7 bases, leaving 13 bases between them. The CDR3 consists of 12 residues. In nucleotides, the CDR3 is TGTGCCAGCAGCTCCCCTACGGGGGAGCAGTACTTC. Its protein product is CASSSPTGEQYF.

The chain employs TRBV6-5 and TRBJ2-1; 9 nucleotides line up with TRBD2. CDR3 length equals 15 residues. J was trimmed by 7 bases and V by 6 bases; bases with no gene match: 10. Germline V CDR1 and CDR2: MNHEY, SVGAGI. In nucleotides, the CDR3 is TGTGCCAGCAGAAGGGGGGGTAGCGGGGGTAATGAGCAGTTCTTC. It is translated as CASRRGGSGGNEQFF.

The chain uses TRBV6-5 and TRBJ2-3; D may correspond to TRBD1 or TRBD2 (5 bases each). V was cut by 2 bases and J by 6 bases, with 12 bases left in between. CDR1 and CDR2 (germline): MNHEY, SVGAGI. This CDR3 is built from 14 residues. The CDR3 DNA sequence: TGTGCCAGCAGTTACGGAACGGGGCCGGATACGCAGTATTTT. This sequence encodes CASSYGTGPDTQYF.

This chain connects TRBV5-1 to TRBJ2-7; 9 positions agree with TRBD1. This CDR3 is built from 15 residues. The ends lost 4 bases at V and 1 base at J; junction bases unmatched: 6. Germline CDR1 is SGHRS and CDR2 is YFSETQ. CDR3 region: CASSPGTGYSYEQYF. The CDR3 DNA follows: TGCGCCAGCAGCCCCGGGACAGGGTATTCCTACGAGCAGTACTTC.

The V and J genes are TRBV7-9 and TRBJ2-7; 7 positions match TRBD2. The germline V gene has CDR1 SEHNR and CDR2 FQNEAQ (reference sequence). This CDR3 spans 13 amino acids. V was pared by 8 bases and J by 1 base, with 5 bases of the junction left unmatched. Written as DNA, the CDR3 is TGTGCCAGCGGGAGGGGACGATCCTACGAGCAGTACTTC. Translated: CASGRGRSYEQYF.

The chain uses TRBV12-3 or TRBV12-4 and TRBJ2-7; unclear D gene. Trimming took 3 bases from V and 6 from J, leaving 6 bases between them. The CDR3 covers 11 residues. This CDR3 is CASSLLSEQYF. The DNA for the CDR3 is TGTGCCAGCAGTTTGCTCTCCGAGCAGTACTTC.

The chain uses TRBV3-1 (or the pseudogene TRBV3-2) and TRBJ1-4; D remains unclear. The CDR3 runs 13 residues. V dropped 3 bases and J dropped 1 base, with 3 bases sitting between them. Looked up from germline, CDR1 is LGHDT and CDR2 is YNNKEL (reference sequence). DNA for the CDR3: TGTGCCAGCAGCCAGCTAACTAATGAAAAACTGTTTTTT. This encodes CASSQLTNEKLFF.

The rearrangement uses TRBV6-5 and TRBJ1-5; D unclear. V was trimmed by 7 bases and J by 0 bases, leaving 10 bases between them. Germline V lookup: CDR1 MNHEY, CDR2 SVGAGI. The CDR3 covers 14 residues. This chain's CDR3 is CASTQAYSNQPQHF. CDR3 in DNA: TGTGCCAGCACCCAGGCGTATAGCAATCAGCCCCAGCATTTT.

The chain couples TRBV5-1 to TRBJ1-6, with TRBD1 as a possible D gene (6 bases). The CDR3 is 15 amino acids. Germline V gives CDR1 SGHRS, CDR2 YFSETQ. V lost 0 bases, J lost 11 bases, and 15 bases lay in between. CDR3 DNA: TGCGCCAGCAGCTTGGAACGGGGGGCGATGGCACCCCTCCACTTT. This gives the protein CASSLERGAMAPLHF.

This CDR3 reads CANRPGLLRNTEAFF. CDR3 coding DNA: TGTGCCAACCGCCCAGGACTCCTTCGAAACACTGAAGCTTTCTTT. The rearrangement joins TRBV2 to TRBJ1-1; D is unresolved. V lost 10 bases and J 2 bases, leaving 20 bases between the germline ends. This CDR3 is 15 amino acids long. Germline V lookup: CDR1 SNHLY, CDR2 FYNNEI.

The gene calls are TRBV5-4 and TRBJ1-2, with D possibly matching TRBD1 (6 bases). This CDR3 has 13 amino acids. Trimming cost V 5 bases and J 5 bases, with 13 bases left between them. Per germline, CDR1 SGHNT and CDR2 YYREEE (reference sequence). The CDR3 DNA reads as TGTGCCAGCAGTCATCTACAGGGTTATGGCTACACCTTC. As protein: CASSHLQGYGYTF. Combining the CDR3 with reference TRBV5-4 and TRBJ1-2 gives the whole variable domain ETGVTQSPTHLIKTRGQQVTLRCSSQSGHNTVSWYQQALGQGPQFIFQYYREEENGRGNFPPRFSGLQFPNYSSELNVNALELDDSALYLCASSHLQGYGYTFGSGTRLTVV.

This sequence joins TRBV6-6 and TRBJ2-7; 7 positions match TRBD2. Per germline, CDR1 MNHNY and CDR2 SVGAGI (reference sequence). J lost 0 bases, V lost 6 bases, and 5 bases had no gene match. The CDR3 extends over 14 amino acids. CDR3 sequence (DNA): TGTGCCAGCAGGGGGGAGGGAAGCTCCTACGAGCAGTACTTC. Translation: CASRGEGSSYEQYF.